The source of this T cell receptor beta chain is a study of blood T cell repertoires in COVID-19. Study information: Whether acute or convalescent, the COVID-19 samples came from the United States, Italy and Spain. The cDNA or gDNA used as material had been derived from T cells, B-cell-depleted T cells, or PBMCs.

This CDR3 comprises 14 residues. The germline V gene encodes CDR1 SGHNT and CDR2 YYREEE (reference sequence). Trimming removed 0 bases at V and 1 base at J, with 7 bases between. Original handling: From reference gene primer amplification, estimates of nucleated cell counts were derived. Generated by immunoSEQ multiplex PCR, the TCRdb table keeps only in-frame clones and is missing some. From that table come the V and J calls and clone size; the DNA was used to work out D and trimming. The sample lists approximately 80,000 clones, over 75% occurring once. This chain links TRBV5-4 with TRBJ1-1; tentative D call: TRBD1 (5 bases). The sequence derives from a human donor in a cohort sampled during active COVID-19. Sample: peripheral blood. The CDR3: CASSLATANTEAFF. CDR3 DNA: TGTGCCAGCAGCTTGGCGACAGCGAACACTGAAGCTTTCTTT.